One and the same sample provided the 20 T cell receptor beta chains below, sequenced in a study of blood T cell repertoires in COVID-19 (dated by TCRdb to 2018 to 2021). The library was obtained by the immunoSEQ multiplex PCR assay. Held by TCRdb, this immuneACCESS table contains in-frame sequences only and omits some clones. Under half of the omission traces to an unresolved V gene where checked; the cause of the rest is unknown. The sample yields about 500,000 clones; roughly nine tenths were counted once. The top ten constitute 7.5% to 9% of the sample. What was sequenced was peripheral blood. These TCRs come from a woman between 50 and 59 years old with COVID-19, enrolled during active disease.

The V gene is TRBV3-1 (or the pseudogene TRBV3-2), the J gene TRBJ2-1; possible D gene TRBD1, 5 bases. CDR3 size: 13 residues. Germline V CDR1 and CDR2: LGHDT, YNNKEL (reference sequence). Between the trimmed V and J ends, which lost 4 bases and 5 bases, there was a span of 9 bases. Here the CDR3 DNA reads TGTGCCAGCAGCCTTAGGGGCGACAATGAGCAGTTCTTC. Its translation: CASSLRGDNEQFF.

V usage is TRBV6-5 and J usage is TRBJ1-1; a possible D gene is TRBD1 (6 bases). The ends were cut back, 8 bases at V and 7 bases at J, with 17 bases in the middle. The CDR3 contains 13 residues. Germline-derived CDR1 and CDR2 are MNHEY and SVGAGI. The DNA for the CDR3 is TGTGCCAGCCTCGCGGGGGCAACGGTTGAAGCTTTCTTT. Residues: CASLAGATVEAFF.

For the CDR3, the DNA is TGTGCCAGCACCCCTCGCGGGGGGCCGACCTACGAGCAGTACTTC. Protein: CASTPRGGPTYEQYF. The chain recombines TRBV6-6 with TRBJ2-7; 8 positions match TRBD2. Germline V gene sequence: CDR1 MNHNY, CDR2 SVGAGI (reference sequence). Trimming removed 7 bases from V and 2 bases from J; junction bases left unmatched: 10. The CDR3 contains 15 residues.

This chain links TRBV9 with TRBJ2-2; 12 bases align to TRBD2. Trimming removed 3 bases from V and 0 bases from J; junction bases left unmatched: 6. The CDR3 has 18 residues. The V gene's germline CDR1 is SGDLS and CDR2 YYNGEE. This CDR3 is CASSGLAGGFANTGELFF. The CDR3 DNA is TGTGCCAGCAGCGGCCTAGCGGGGGGGTTCGCGAACACCGGGGAGCTGTTTTTT.

The chain links TRBV5-1 to TRBJ2-3; D is unresolved. Germline V gene sequence: CDR1 SGHRS, CDR2 YFSETQ. With 0 bases removed from V and 0 bases from J, the gap between germline ends came to 11 bases. The CDR3 runs to 16 residues. The CDR3 loop is CASSLGPTESTDTQYF. CDR3 nucleotides: TGCGCCAGCAGCTTGGGACCGACTGAAAGCACAGATACGCAGTATTTT.

This rearrangement joins TRBV4-1 to TRBJ1-4; 10 nucleotides align to TRBD1. With V trimmed by 6 bases and J by 11 bases, 15 bases remained unmatched. Germline V gene data show CDR1 as MGHRA and CDR2 as YSYEKL. This CDR3 is 16 amino acids long. The CDR3 sequence is CASRQTWDRGESKLFF. As DNA, the CDR3 is TGCGCCAGCAGACAGACCTGGGACAGGGGCGAATCGAAACTGTTTTTT.

This clone was seen a handful of times. The gene calls are TRBV28 and TRBJ1-5; 7 bases fit TRBD1. The CDR3 has 16 amino acids. Trimming at V came to 3 bases and at J to 7 bases, leaving 12 bases not matched to a gene. Germline V gene sequence: CDR1 MDHEN, CDR2 SYDVKM. The CDR3 region has the DNA TGTGCCAGCAGTTTGCCATCTGGAGGGGGCGGACAGCCCCAGCATTTT. Protein: CASSLPSGGGGQPQHF.

This rearrangement joins TRBV30 to TRBJ1-3; unclear D gene. Germline values: CDR1 GTSNPN, CDR2 SVGIG (reference sequence). The V gene lost 0 bases and the J gene lost 1 base, with 4 bases spanning the gap. The CDR3 has 13 amino acids. The CDR3 DNA is TGTGCCTGGAGTGTCCCGTCTGGAAACACCATATATTTT. It specifies CAWSVPSGNTIYF.

The V gene is TRBV6-6, the J gene TRBJ2-2; D possibly corresponds to TRBD2 (5 bases). V lost 5 bases to trimming and J lost 8 bases, with 21 bases between them. The germline V gene encodes CDR1 MNHNY and CDR2 SVGAGI (reference sequence). The CDR3 is made up of 16 amino acids. The CDR3 region has the DNA TGTGCCAGCAGTCGAGGGAGCCAGGCTTTGACAGGGGAGCTGTTTTTT. It translates to CASSRGSQALTGELFF.

The V gene is TRBV30, the J gene TRBJ1-3, with D possibly matching TRBD1 (5 bases). Trimming took 2 bases from V and 0 from J, leaving 8 bases between them. In germline, CDR1 is GTSNPN, CDR2 SVGIG (reference sequence). The CDR3 runs to 14 residues. CDR3 loop: CAWSRGTSGNTIYF. CDR3 DNA: TGTGCCTGGAGTAGGGGCACCTCTGGAAACACCATATATTTT.

Worth noting for this clone: Other DNA sequences in this sample translate to the same CDR3. The CDR3 loop reads CASSQVGQGRNSPLHF. In nucleotides, the CDR3 is TGTGCCAGCAGCCAAGTTGGACAGGGGCGGAATTCACCCCTCCACTTT. The chain uses TRBV3-1 (or the pseudogene TRBV3-2) and TRBJ1-6, with 9 bases identical to TRBD1. Germline loops: CDR1 LGHDT, CDR2 YNNKEL (reference sequence). This CDR3 comprises 16 residues. J gave up 7 bases and V 1 base, and 5 bases lay outside the gene matches.

This sequence joins TRBV5-1 and TRBJ1-2; 7 positions match TRBD1. The CDR3 runs 15 residues. The germline V gene has CDR1 SGHRS and CDR2 YFSETQ. V shed 5 bases, J shed 4 bases, and the junction held 11 bases outside the gene matches. CDR3 in amino acids: CASSPTGEFRYGYTF. The CDR3 coding sequence is TGCGCCAGCAGTCCCACAGGGGAGTTCCGCTATGGCTACACCTTC.

The chain joins TRBV27 to TRBJ2-1; 8 bases are shared with TRBD1. V lost 7 bases, J lost 7 bases, and 9 bases stayed unmatched. The CDR3 loop spans 14 amino acids. Germline V lookup: CDR1 MNHEY, CDR2 SMNVEV (reference sequence). CDR3 sequence (DNA): TGTGCCAGCATGGAACAGGGGGTATTGAATGAGCAGTTCTTC. Translating it yields CASMEQGVLNEQFF.

This clone has just a few counts. The V gene is TRBV14, the J gene TRBJ1-2; the match to TRBD1 covers 7 bases. The CDR3 runs 14 residues. Germline V lookup: CDR1 SGHDN, CDR2 FVKESK. V shed 4 bases, J shed 6 bases, and the junction held 8 bases outside the gene matches. CDR3 region: CASSPTTGSHGYTF. The CDR3 region has the DNA TGTGCCAGCAGCCCGACGACAGGGAGTCATGGCTACACCTTC. Using reference TRBV14 and TRBJ1-2 for the parts outside the CDR3, the full variable domain is EAGVTQFPSHSVIEKGQTVTLRCDPISGHDNLYWYRRVMGKEIKFLLHFVKESKQDESGMPNNRFLAERTGGTYSTLKVQPAELEDSGVYFCASSPTTGSHGYTFGSGTRLTVV.

Turning to this clone: At the DNA level, this CDR3 is encoded by other sequences in the same sample as well. This sequence joins TRBV12-3 or TRBV12-4 and TRBJ1-1; possibly TRBD1 for D (5 bases). The CDR3 has 11 amino acids. The germline V and J ends were trimmed by 3 bases and 8 bases, with 7 bases remaining between them. CDR3 in amino acids: CASSFGGEAFF. The CDR3 nucleotides read TGTGCCAGCAGTTTTGGGGGGGAAGCTTTCTTT.

V gene TRBV12-5 combines with J gene TRBJ2-1; the D gene is possibly TRBD2 (6 bases). CDR1 LGHNT and CDR2 FRNRAP come from the germline V gene. CDR3 length: 13 residues. Trimming took 6 bases from V and 8 from J, leaving 14 bases between them. The DNA of the CDR3 is TGTGCTAGTGGACTAGCAGATTTCGATGAGCAGTTCTTC. Protein: CASGLADFDEQFF.

CDR3 sequence: CASSIRVSNEKLFF. The CDR3 nucleotides read TGTGCCAGTAGTATCCGGGTTTCGAATGAAAAACTGTTTTTT. The rearrangement joins TRBV19 to TRBJ1-4, with D hard to call. The germline CDR1 and CDR2 sequences are LNHDA and SQIVND (reference sequence). CDR3 size: 14 residues. V was pared by 3 bases and J by 5 bases, with 10 bases between.

The V call is TRBV29-1, the J call TRBJ1-4; 7 nucleotides match TRBD1. Losses at the gene ends were 5 bases for V and 3 bases for J; bases not matched to a gene: 3. The CDR3 contains 13 residues. Germline lookup yields CDR1 SQVTM and CDR2 ANQGSEA. The DNA for the CDR3 is TGCAGCGTTCGACAGGGTTCTAATGAAAAACTGTTTTTT. Protein sequence: CSVRQGSNEKLFF.

The chain uses TRBV9 and TRBJ1-1, with unresolved D. The CDR3 is made up of 15 amino acids. V was clipped by 0 bases and J by 1 base, with 10 bases between them. Germline-derived CDR1 and CDR2 are SGDLS and YYNGEE. The CDR3 here is CASSVGRGPNTEAFF. CDR3 coding DNA: TGTGCCAGCAGCGTAGGACGCGGGCCGAACACTGAAGCTTTCTTT.

The genes are TRBV23-1 and TRBJ2-4; 13 bases agree with TRBD2. TRBV23-1 is classed as an ORF, of uncertain function. This CDR3 is built from 21 residues. The junction had 11 bases not matched to a gene; V was cut back by 0 bases and J by 0 bases. CDR3 region: CASSQSGRLAGGLLAKNIQYF. CDR3 in DNA: TGCGCCAGCAGTCAATCGGGGCGACTAGCGGGGGGACTCCTAGCCAAAAACATTCAGTACTTC.